Listed below are T cell receptor beta chains from one sample, sequenced in a study of a mutant IDH1 vaccine in newly diagnosed glioma. For these receptors, no antigen is known. Using immunoSEQ multiplex PCR, the repertoire was profiled, and TCRdb retains in-frame clones only, with some absent. The repertoire holds nearly 55,000 clones, with around 81% as singletons. The specimen was PBMCs, collected from a glioma patient whose treatment included an IDH1 peptide vaccine. These receptor sequences come from a man aged 25 to 45 with glioma. The CDR3 runs from the conserved cysteine through the conserved F or W. A D gene is named only where the DNA matches it firmly. Expanded clones are given a class, and other clones once, few, many or no size at all.

TRBV15	TRBJ2-2	TRBD2	NA	TGTGCCACCAGCAGAGATTTAGAGGGACTAGCGTTCACCGGGGAGCTGTTTTTT	CATSRDLEGLAFTGELFF
TRBV13	TRBJ2-7	NA	once	TGTGCCAGCAGCTTGCGGACTAAAAACGAGCAGTACTTC	CASSLRTKNEQYF
TRBV27	TRBJ1-2	NA	NA	TGTGCCAGCAGTTTACAGGGTAACTATGGCTACACCTTC	CASSLQGNYGYTF
TRBV14	TRBJ2-1	NA	NA	TGTGCCAGCAGCCCGACAGGTAAAAATGAGCAGTTCTTC	CASSPTGKNEQFF
TRBV6-5	TRBJ1-1	NA	NA	TGTGCCAGCAGTCGGGCGGGGGAATGGGCTGAAGCTTTCTTT	CASSRAGEWAEAFF
TRBV2	TRBJ2-4	TRBD1	NA	TGTGCCAGCAGTGGACAGGGGATAGGAGCCAAAAACATTCAGTACTTC	CASSGQGIGAKNIQYF
TRBV4-2	TRBJ1-5	NA	NA	TGTGCCAGCAGCTGGATGCAGGGAAGCAAGCAGCATTTT	CASSWMQGSKQHF
TRBV6-5	TRBJ1-1	NA	few	TGTGCCAGCAGTTTGACCTTCTACACTGAAGCTTTCTTT	CASSLTFYTEAFF
TRBV28	TRBJ2-2	NA	NA	TGTGCCAGCAGTTTAGGTGGGATGGGCACCGGGGAGCTGTTTTTT	CASSLGGMGTGELFF
TRBV5-1	TRBJ2-5	TRBD1	NA	TGCGCCAGCAGCCCCTTACAGGGGGCTTTTGAGACCCAGTACTTC	CASSPLQGAFETQYF
TRBV25-1	TRBJ1-4	NA	few	TGTGCCAGCAGTGTGGGGGAAAAACTGTTTTTT	CASSVGEKLFF
TRBV30	TRBJ2-7	TRBD1	NA	TGTGCCTGGAGGACGACAGGGGGCTCCTACGAGCAGTACTTC	CAWRTTGGSYEQYF
TRBV7-2	TRBJ1-5	NA	NA	TGTGCCAGCAGCTTATTTGGGCAGCCCCAGCATTTT	CASSLFGQPQHF
TRBV2	TRBJ2-2	NA	NA	TGTGCCAGCAGTGCATACACCAACACCGGGGAGCTGTTTTTT	CASSAYTNTGELFF
TRBV11-2	TRBJ1-1	NA	NA	TGTGCCAGCAGCTTAGATGTAGGGGGATCCACTGAAGCTTTCTTT	CASSLDVGGSTEAFF
TRBV25-1	TRBJ2-7	NA	NA	TGTGCCACCTTGGGACCCCGCTACGAGCAGTACTTC	CATLGPRYEQYF
TRBV11-2	TRBJ2-7	TRBD1	NA	TGTGCCAGCAGCCTAGGGACAGGTGAGCAGTACTTC	CASSLGTGEQYF
TRBV2	TRBJ1-2	NA	NA	TGTGCCAGCAGGGCAGGACACCCGTATGGCTACACCTTC	CASRAGHPYGYTF
TRBV28	TRBJ1-5	NA	NA	TGTGCCAGTAGTTTTTGGTCCGGGTTAACACCCAATCAGCCCCAGCATTTT	CASSFWSGLTPNQPQHF
TRBV5-1	TRBJ2-4	TRBD2	NA	TGCGCCAGCAGCTTGACCGGGACTAGCGGGGGGCAAAACATTCAGTACTTC	CASSLTGTSGGQNIQYF
TRBV6-1	TRBJ1-2	NA	NA	TGTGCCACCTCCGTTCCTTCCAGTGTCTACACCTTC	CATSVPSSVYTF
TRBV4-2	TRBJ2-1	TRBD2	NA	TGTGCCAGCAGCCAAGAAGGGTCTAGCGGGGGGTACAATGAGCAGTTCTTC	CASSQEGSSGGYNEQFF
TRBV5-1	TRBJ1-5	TRBD1	NA	TGCGCCAGCAGAATTCGGGACAGGGGCCCTTATAGCAATCAGCCCCAGCATTTT	CASRIRDRGPYSNQPQHF
TRBV5-5	TRBJ1-4	NA	NA	TGTGCCAGCAGGGTGGTAGCCAATGAAAAACTGTTTTTT	CASRVVANEKLFF
TRBV19	TRBJ1-2	NA	NA	TGTGCCAGTAGTGTGACGGGACACCCTGGCTATGGCTACACCTTC	CASSVTGHPGYGYTF
TRBV7-9	TRBJ2-1	NA	NA	TGTGCCAGCAGGCCCCAGAAAAGCTCCTACAATGAGCAGTTCTTC	CASRPQKSSYNEQFF
TRBV5-4	TRBJ2-3	NA	NA	TGTGCCAGCAGTTTAGCGGATACCGGCACAGATACGCAGTATTTT	CASSLADTGTDTQYF
TRBV10-1	TRBJ2-3	NA	NA	TGCGCCAGCAGTGAGTCGGGGGTCGCATCCTATACGCAGTATTTT	CASSESGVASYTQYF
TRBV28	TRBJ2-3	TRBD1	NA	TGTGCCAGCAGCGCATCCCCGTCGTCGAGGGGGCGCACAGATACGCAGTATTTT	CASSASPSSRGRTDTQYF
TRBV4-1	TRBJ1-1	TRBD1	NA	TGCGCCAGCAGCCAGGGACAGGGGGGCACTGAAGCTTTCTTT	CASSQGQGGTEAFF
TRBV18	TRBJ1-5	NA	NA	TGTGCCAGCTCACCGGACGGTAACAATCAGCCCCAGCATTTT	CASSPDGNNQPQHF
TRBV27	TRBJ2-1	TRBD1	NA	TGTGCCAGCAGTTTATCACAGGGGCCTTACAATGAGCAGTTCTTC	CASSLSQGPYNEQFF
TRBV18	TRBJ2-2	TRBD1	NA	TGTGCCAGCTCACCACGACAGGGGCGGGACACCGGGGAGCTGTTTTTT	CASSPRQGRDTGELFF
TRBV4-1	TRBJ2-2	NA	NA	TGCGCCAGCAGCCCCGGTAGTCTGGAAGGGGCCTACGGCACCGGGGAGCTGTTTTTT	CASSPGSLEGAYGTGELFF
TRBV6-5	TRBJ2-7	NA	NA	TGTGCCAGCAGTTACCCCCCGGGCGAGCAGTACTTC	CASSYPPGEQYF
TRBV6-4	TRBJ2-3	NA	NA	TGTGCCAGCAGTGACTCCTGGAGCACAGATACGCAGTATTTT	CASSDSWSTDTQYF
TRBV14	TRBJ2-7	NA	NA	TGTGCCAGCAGCCAAGTTGGCAGGCCCCCCTACGAGCAGTACTTC	CASSQVGRPPYEQYF
TRBV11-3	TRBJ2-5	TRBD2	medium-sized	TGTGCCAGCAGCCTCCGGACTAGCTCTCAAGAGACCCAGTACTTC	CASSLRTSSQETQYF
TRBV11-2	TRBJ1-3	TRBD1	NA	TGTGCCAGCAGCCCCCGGACAGGCGCACCTCGAAGGGTCATATATTTT	CASSPRTGAPRRVIYF
TRBV7-9	TRBJ2-7	TRBD1	NA	TGTGCCAGCAGCCCGGGACAGGAGCCCTACGAGCAGTACTTC	CASSPGQEPYEQYF
TRBV15	TRBJ1-2	NA	NA	TGTGCCACCAGCAGAGATTGGGGAATGGATCGCTACACCTTC	CATSRDWGMDRYTF
TRBV4-1	TRBJ1-1	TRBD1	few	TGCGCCAGCAGCCGTGGGACAGTATTGAACATGGCCACTGAAGCTTTCTTT	CASSRGTVLNMATEAFF
TRBV11-2	TRBJ2-1	NA	NA	TGTGCCAGCAGCTTAGCTTCATGGACGGGACAAATAGACAATGAGCAGTTCTTC	CASSLASWTGQIDNEQFF
TRBV6-6	TRBJ1-1	NA	few	TGTGCCAGCAGTCTGTACCACATGAACACTGAAGCTTTCTTT	CASSLYHMNTEAFF
TRBV2	TRBJ2-7	NA	NA	TGTGCCACCCGTGGAGTTGCGCGGGGTGACTCCTACGAGCAGTACTTC	CATRGVARGDSYEQYF
TRBV11-2	TRBJ2-3	NA	once	TGTGCCAGCAGCTTAGACCTAGTTAGGGGCGGGGACACAGATACGCAGTATTTT	CASSLDLVRGGDTDTQYF
TRBV6-1	TRBJ1-6	TRBD1	NA	TGTGCCAGCAGTGAAGCCGCAGGGGGATATTCACCCCTCCACTTT	CASSEAAGGYSPLHF
TRBV12-5	TRBJ1-1	TRBD1	NA	TGTGCTAGTGGTTTACCCGGGACAGGGGGCTTGGTGAACACTGAAGCTTTCTTT	CASGLPGTGGLVNTEAFF
TRBV21-1	TRBJ2-1	NA	NA	TGTGCCAGCTCTGGACTGAACTGCTACAATGAGCAGTTCTTC	CASSGLNCYNEQFF
TRBV28	TRBJ2-1	TRBD2	medium-sized	TGTGCCAGCAGTAAAGCGGGGGGGCCGTACAATGAGCAGTTCTTC	CASSKAGGPYNEQFF
TRBV7-8	TRBJ2-2	NA	NA	TGTGCCAGCAGCTCAAATAATCGCGGGAACACCGGGGAGCTGTTTTTT	CASSSNNRGNTGELFF
TRBV28	TRBJ1-3	NA	NA	TGTGCCAGCAGTTCTCCTGGGGGCTCTTCTGGAAACACCATATATTTT	CASSSPGGSSGNTIYF